The 3 T cell receptor beta chains reported below all come from one sample, sequenced in a study of CXCR3-negative and CXCR3-positive naive CD8 T cells. Whole-study findings and limits: CXCR3-positive naive cells had more hydrophobic TRB CDR3s than CXCR3-negative naive cells.

The antigens of these receptors remain unknown. Via 5' RACE with UMI labels, TRB cDNA libraries were prepared. TCRdb reprocessed the 5' RACE reads, with one entry per CDR3 protein and no DNA. This table holds some 140,000 distinct CDR3 sequences. The source material was naive CXCR3+ CD8+ T cells from blood. The subset was: CD45RO-CCR7+CD27+CD95- naive CD8+ T cells expressing CXCR3 (TNR3+). The receptor source for this set is a human donor in good health. Some clones in this sample may be carry-over from other donors' samples.

The V gene is TRBV29-1, the J gene TRBJ2-6. Germline V lookup: CDR1 SQVTM, CDR2 ANQGSEA. The length of the CDR3 is 12 residues. The CDR3 loop is CSFHYIARVLTF.

The J gene is TRBJ1-4, the V gene TRBV3-1. The CDR3 consists of 13 residues. Germline-derived CDR1 and CDR2 are LGHDT and YNNKEL (reference sequence). CDR3 region: CASSQVHLEKLFF.

The rearrangement joins TRBV27 to TRBJ2-3; TCRdb designates TRBD1, a call that cannot be tested without DNA. CDR1 is MNHEY, CDR2 SMNVEV, per germline (reference sequence). This CDR3 spans 16 amino acids. The CDR3 loop reads CASSPPHGSSTDTQYF.